This TCR beta chain was sequenced during a study of human T cells and chemical hapten exposure. Regarding time point: patch test 1, 2 weeks after DPC sensitization. Treatment noted: therapeutic diphenylcyclopropenone sensitization with weekly scalp DPC. It was unfractionated whole blood from which total RNA was extracted. CDR3 length: 14 residues. V dropped 4 bases and J dropped 0 bases, with 9 bases sitting between them. Germline V CDR1 and CDR2: SQVTM, ANQGSEA. The library tagged each cDNA molecule with unique molecular identifiers. TCRdb re-derived calls from the RACE reads in MiXCR, one entry per CDR3 protein. The table records approximately 49,000 distinct CDR3 sequences, less than 10% of them present only once. To note about this clonotype: Antigen specificity is unknown. Since a much larger clone is just one base distant, this may be a read error.

Overall study results and limits: Unchanged with DPC sensitization were TCRs above 1 in 1000 frequency.

The chain employs TRBV29-1 and TRBJ2-2; D ambiguous. This sequence was found in a woman between 50 and 59 years old with alopecia areata. Some clones in this sample may be carry-over from other donors' samples. Sequencing was performed on whole blood, taken in connection with sensitization to the hapten diphenylcyclopropenone (DPC). In nucleotides, the CDR3 is TGCAGCGTTGGGGTACTGACGAACACCGGGGAGCTGTTTTTT. Its protein is CSVGVLTNTGELFF.